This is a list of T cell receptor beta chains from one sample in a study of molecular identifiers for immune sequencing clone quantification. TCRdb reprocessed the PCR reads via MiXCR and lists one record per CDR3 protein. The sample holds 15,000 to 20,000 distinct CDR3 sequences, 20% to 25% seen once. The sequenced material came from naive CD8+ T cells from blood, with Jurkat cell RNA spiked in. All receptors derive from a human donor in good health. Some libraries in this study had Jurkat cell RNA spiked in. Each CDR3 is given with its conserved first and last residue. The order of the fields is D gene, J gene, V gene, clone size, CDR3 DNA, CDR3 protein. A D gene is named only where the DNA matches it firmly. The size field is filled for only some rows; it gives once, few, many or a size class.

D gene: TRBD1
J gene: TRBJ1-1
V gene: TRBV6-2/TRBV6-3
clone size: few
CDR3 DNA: TGTGCCAGCAGATCTCCCGGGACAGGGGGGCCCGAAGCTTTCTTT
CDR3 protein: CASRSPGTGGPEAFF

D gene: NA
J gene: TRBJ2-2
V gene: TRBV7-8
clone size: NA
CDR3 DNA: TGTGCCAGCAGCCTCCGGACCTCACGGGGGGGGGAGCTGTTTTTT
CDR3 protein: CASSLRTSRGGELFF

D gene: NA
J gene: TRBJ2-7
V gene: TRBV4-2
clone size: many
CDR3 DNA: TGTGCCAGCAGCCAAGCGGGTGACTACGAGCAGTACTTC
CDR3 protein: CASSQAGDYEQYF

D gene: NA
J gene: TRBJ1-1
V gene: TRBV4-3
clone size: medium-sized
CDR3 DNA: TGCGCCAGCAGGCAAGCGAGGGGCACTGAAGCTTTCTTT
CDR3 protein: CASRQARGTEAFF

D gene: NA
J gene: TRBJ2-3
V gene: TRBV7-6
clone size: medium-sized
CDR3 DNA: TGTGCCAGCAGCTTAGGAGCAGACACAGATACGCAGTATTTT
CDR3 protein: CASSLGADTDTQYF

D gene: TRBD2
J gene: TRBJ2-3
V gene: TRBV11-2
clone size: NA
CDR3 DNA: TGTGCCAGCAGCTTAGATGGGGCTAGCGGGAGGGGGGATTTT
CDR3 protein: CASSLDGASGRGDF

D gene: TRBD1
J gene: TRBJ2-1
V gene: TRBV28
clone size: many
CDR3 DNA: TGTGCCAGCAGTTTTAGGGGGCCGGGCAATGAGCAGTTCTTC
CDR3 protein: CASSFRGPGNEQFF

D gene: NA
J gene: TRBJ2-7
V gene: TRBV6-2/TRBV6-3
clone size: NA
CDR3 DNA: TGTGCCAGCAGTTATAAAAGGAAGAACGAGCAGTACTTC
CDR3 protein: CASSYKRKNEQYF

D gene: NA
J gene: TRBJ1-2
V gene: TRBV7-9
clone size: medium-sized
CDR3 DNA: TGTGCCAGCGGGGCGCACAGAGCTTATGGCTACACCTTC
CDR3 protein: CASGAHRAYGYTF

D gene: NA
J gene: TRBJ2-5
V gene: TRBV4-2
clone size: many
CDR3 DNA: TGTGCCAGCAGCCAAGGAGGAGTGGGGCAACCCGAGACCCAGTACTTC
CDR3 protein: CASSQGGVGQPETQYF

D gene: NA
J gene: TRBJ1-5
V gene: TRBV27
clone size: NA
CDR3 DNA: TGTGCCAGCAGTTTCGGGGGGCACTATCAGCCCCAGCATTTT
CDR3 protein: CASSFGGHYQPQHF

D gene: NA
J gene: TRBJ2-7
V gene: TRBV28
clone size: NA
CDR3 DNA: TGTACCAGCAGTTTATCCCACCCCCCGTCGCGTATCTACGAGCAGTACTTC
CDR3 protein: CTSSLSHPPSRIYEQYF

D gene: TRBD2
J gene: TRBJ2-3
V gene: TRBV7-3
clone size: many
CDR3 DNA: TGTGCCAGCAGCTTAGCGGGAGTGGCAGATACGCAGTATTTT
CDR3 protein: CASSLAGVADTQYF

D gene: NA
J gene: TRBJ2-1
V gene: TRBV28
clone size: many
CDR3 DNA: TGTGCCAGCATCCCTCTGGCGAGCAGGTATGAGCAGTTCTTC
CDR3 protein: CASIPLASRYEQFF

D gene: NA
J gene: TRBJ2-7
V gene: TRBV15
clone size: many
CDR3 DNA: TGTGCCACCAGCGGGGGTTTGGGGCAGTACTTC
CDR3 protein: CATSGGLGQYF

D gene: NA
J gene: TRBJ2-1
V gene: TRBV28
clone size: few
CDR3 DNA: TGTGCCAGCAGCACTCCGGGCTCCTACAATGAGCAGTTCTTC
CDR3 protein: CASSTPGSYNEQFF

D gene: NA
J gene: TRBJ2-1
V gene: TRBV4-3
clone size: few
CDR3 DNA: TGCGCCAGCAGCCAAGTGGGGTTTTTACCCAATGAGCAGTTCTTC
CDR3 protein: CASSQVGFLPNEQFF

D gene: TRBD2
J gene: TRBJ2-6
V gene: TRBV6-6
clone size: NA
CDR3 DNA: TGTGCCAGCAGTGCGGGACTAGCGGGAGGAACAGGGGCCAACGTCCTGACTTTC
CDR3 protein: CASSAGLAGGTGANVLTF

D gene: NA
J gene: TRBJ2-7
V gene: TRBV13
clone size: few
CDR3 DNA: TGTGCCAGCAGCGGGCCGGACTCCTACGAGCAGTACTTC
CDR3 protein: CASSGPDSYEQYF

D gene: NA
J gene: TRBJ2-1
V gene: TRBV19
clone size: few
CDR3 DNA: TGTGCCAGTACTATGGAGGGGCGACTCTACAATGAGCAGTTCTTC
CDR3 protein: CASTMEGRLYNEQFF

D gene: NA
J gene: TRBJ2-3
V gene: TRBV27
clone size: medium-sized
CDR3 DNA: TGTGCCAGCAGTTCTTACGACAGCACAGATACGCAGTATTTT
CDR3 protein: CASSSYDSTDTQYF

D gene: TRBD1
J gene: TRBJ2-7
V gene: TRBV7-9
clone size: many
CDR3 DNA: TGTGCCAGCAGTCGAGACAGGGGCGAGCAGTACTTC
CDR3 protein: CASSRDRGEQYF

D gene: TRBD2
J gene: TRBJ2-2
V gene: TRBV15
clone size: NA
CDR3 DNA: TGTGCCACCAGCGGCGACCAGTTGGCGGGAGGGTGTAGCACCGGGGAGCTGTTTTTT
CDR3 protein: CATSGDQLAGGCSTGELFF

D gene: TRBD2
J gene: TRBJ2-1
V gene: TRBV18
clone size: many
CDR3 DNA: TGTGCCACGGGAGAGCGGGAGGGGATCTACAATGAGCAGTTCTTC
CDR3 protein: CATGEREGIYNEQFF

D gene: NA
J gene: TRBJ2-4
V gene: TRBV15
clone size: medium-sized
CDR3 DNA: TGTGCCACCAGGCCTGAGCCTTTGGGCAAAAACATTCAGTACTTC
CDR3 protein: CATRPEPLGKNIQYF

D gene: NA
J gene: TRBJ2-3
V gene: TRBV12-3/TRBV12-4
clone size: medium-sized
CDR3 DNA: TGTGCCAGCAGCTTAGCCGTCCTCAGCACAGATACGCAGTATTTT
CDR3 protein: CASSLAVLSTDTQYF

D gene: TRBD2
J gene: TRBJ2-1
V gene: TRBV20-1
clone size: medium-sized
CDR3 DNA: TGCAGTGCGGGACTAGCGGGCGAGCAGTTCTTC
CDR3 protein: CSAGLAGEQFF

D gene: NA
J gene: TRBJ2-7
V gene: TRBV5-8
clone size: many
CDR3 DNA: TGTGCCAGCAGCTGGAACTACGAGCAGTACTTC
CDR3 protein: CASSWNYEQYF

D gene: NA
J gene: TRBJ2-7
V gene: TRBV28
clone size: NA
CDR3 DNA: TGTGCCAGCAGTTCCCATCGGAGGGAAGGCTCCTACGAGCAGTACTTC
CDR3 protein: CASSSHRREGSYEQYF

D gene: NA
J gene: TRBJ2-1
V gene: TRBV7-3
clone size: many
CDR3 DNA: TGTGCCAGCAGCTTAACGTTCGGGGCTGAGCAGTTCTTC
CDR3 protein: CASSLTFGAEQFF

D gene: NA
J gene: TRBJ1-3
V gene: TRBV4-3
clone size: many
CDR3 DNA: TGCGCCAGCAGCCAAGACAGGTTACCCGTCGGAAACACCATATATTTT
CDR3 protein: CASSQDRLPVGNTIYF

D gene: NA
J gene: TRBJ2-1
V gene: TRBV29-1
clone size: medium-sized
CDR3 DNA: TGCAGCGCTTACCCTGGCGGGGTAAGGTACAATGAGCAGTTCTTC
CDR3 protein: CSAYPGGVRYNEQFF

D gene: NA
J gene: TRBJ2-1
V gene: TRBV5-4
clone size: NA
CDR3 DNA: TGTGCCAGCAGGTCCGGGTGGGGGGACTACAATGAGCAGTTCTTC
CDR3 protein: CASRSGWGDYNEQFF

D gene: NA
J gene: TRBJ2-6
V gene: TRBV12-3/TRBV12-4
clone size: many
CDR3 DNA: TGTGCCAGCAGAATGGGTTCTGGGGCCAACGTCCTGACTTTC
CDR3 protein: CASRMGSGANVLTF

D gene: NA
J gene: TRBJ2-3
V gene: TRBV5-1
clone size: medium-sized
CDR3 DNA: TGCGCCAGCAGCTTGGCCATATTGGTACAGAGCACAGATACGCAGTATTTT
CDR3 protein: CASSLAILVQSTDTQYF

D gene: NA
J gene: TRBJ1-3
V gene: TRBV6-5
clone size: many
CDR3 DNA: TGTGCCAGCATAGGATTTTACTCTGGAAACACCATATATTTT
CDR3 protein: CASIGFYSGNTIYF

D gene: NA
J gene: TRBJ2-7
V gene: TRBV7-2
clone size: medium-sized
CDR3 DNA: TGTGCCAGCAGCTTAGTAGCGGCTAGCGACTTTTACGAGCAGTACTTC
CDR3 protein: CASSLVAASDFYEQYF

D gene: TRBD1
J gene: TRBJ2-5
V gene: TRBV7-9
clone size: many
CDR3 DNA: TGTGCCAGCAGCTTAGCCCAGACAGGGTTAGAGACCCAGTACTTC
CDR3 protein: CASSLAQTGLETQYF

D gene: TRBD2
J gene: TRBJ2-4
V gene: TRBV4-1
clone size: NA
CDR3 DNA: TGCGCCAGCAGCCAAGCTAGCGGGAGTGGAGATATTCAGTACTTC
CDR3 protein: CASSQASGSGDIQYF

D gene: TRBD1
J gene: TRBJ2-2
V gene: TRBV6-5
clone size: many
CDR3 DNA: TGTGCCAGCAGTTACGGACAGGGGAACACCGGGGAGCTGTTTTTT
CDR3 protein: CASSYGQGNTGELFF

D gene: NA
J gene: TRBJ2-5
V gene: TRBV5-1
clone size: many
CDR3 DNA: TGCGCCAGCAGCTTGGCCGCCCGGGGAGAAAAAGAGACCCAGTACTTC
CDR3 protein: CASSLAARGEKETQYF

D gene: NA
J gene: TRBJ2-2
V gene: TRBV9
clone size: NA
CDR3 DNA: TGTGCCAGCAGCCCTCTAGGTAGGGGGGTCACCGGGGAGCCGTTTTTT
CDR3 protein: CASSPLGRGVTGEPFF

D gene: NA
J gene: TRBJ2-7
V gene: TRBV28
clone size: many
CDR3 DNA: TGTGCCAGCAGTTTCCCCACCTACGAGCAGTACTTC
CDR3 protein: CASSFPTYEQYF

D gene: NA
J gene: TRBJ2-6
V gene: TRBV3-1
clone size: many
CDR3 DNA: TGTGCCAGCAGCCGACCGGGGGAGGGGGACTCTGGGGCCAACGTCCTGACTTTC
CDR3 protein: CASSRPGEGDSGANVLTF

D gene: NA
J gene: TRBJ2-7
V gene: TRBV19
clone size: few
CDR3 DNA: TGTGCCAGTAGTCCATCGACAGGCTACGAGCAGTACTTC
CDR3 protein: CASSPSTGYEQYF

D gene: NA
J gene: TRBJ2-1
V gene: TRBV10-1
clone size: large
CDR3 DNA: TGCGCCAGCCGTGAGGCATGGAGCTACAATGAGCAGTTCTTC
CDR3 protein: CASREAWSYNEQFF

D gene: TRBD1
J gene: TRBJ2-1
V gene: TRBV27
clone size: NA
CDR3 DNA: TGTGCCAGCAGTTCGTTGGGGGACAGAACTTACAATGAGCAGTTCTTC
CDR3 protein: CASSSLGDRTYNEQFF

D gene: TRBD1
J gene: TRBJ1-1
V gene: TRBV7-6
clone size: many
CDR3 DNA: TGTGCCAGCAGCTTAGTGGACAGGGAGAACACTGAAGCTTTCTTT
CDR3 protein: CASSLVDRENTEAFF

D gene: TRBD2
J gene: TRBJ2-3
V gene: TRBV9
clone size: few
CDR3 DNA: TGTGCCAGCAGCGCCGGGACTAGCGGGTTTTTCACAGATACGCAGTATTTT
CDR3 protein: CASSAGTSGFFTDTQYF

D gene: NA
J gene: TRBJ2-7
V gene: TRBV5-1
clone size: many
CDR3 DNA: TGCGCCAGCAGCTTCCAGGGGGAGCAGTACTTC
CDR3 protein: CASSFQGEQYF

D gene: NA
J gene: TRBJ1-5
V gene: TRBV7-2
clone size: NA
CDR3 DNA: TGTGCCAGCAGCTTAACTGGAGGGTTGGGCAATCAGCCCCAGCATTTT
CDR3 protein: CASSLTGGLGNQPQHF

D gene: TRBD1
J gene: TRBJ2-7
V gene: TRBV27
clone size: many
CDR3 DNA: TGTGCCAGCAGTTTCAGGGCAGGGGGCTACGAGCAGTACTTC
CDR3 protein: CASSFRAGGYEQYF

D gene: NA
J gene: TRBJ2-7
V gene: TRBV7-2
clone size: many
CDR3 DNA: TGTGCCAGCAGCTTAGCGGGAGGGACAGAGCTTTACGAGCAGTACTTC
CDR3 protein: CASSLAGGTELYEQYF

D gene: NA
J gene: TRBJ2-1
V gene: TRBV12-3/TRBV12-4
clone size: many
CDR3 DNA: TGTGCCAGCAGTTTGACTAGTCCCTATGATGAGCAGTTCTTC
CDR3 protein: CASSLTSPYDEQFF

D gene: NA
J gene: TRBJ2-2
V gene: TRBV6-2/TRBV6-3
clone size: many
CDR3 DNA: TGTGCCAGCAAAGACAGATTAGCCGGGGAGCTGTTTTTT
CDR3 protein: CASKDRLAGELFF

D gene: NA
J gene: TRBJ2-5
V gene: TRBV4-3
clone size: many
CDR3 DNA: TGCGCCAGCAGCCAAGAAGGGTTTCTGGAGACCCAGTACTTC
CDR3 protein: CASSQEGFLETQYF

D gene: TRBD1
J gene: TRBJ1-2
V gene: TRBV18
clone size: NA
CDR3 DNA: TGTGCCAGCTCACCACGGGACAGGGTCCCTGCTAACTATGGCTACACCTTC
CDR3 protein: CASSPRDRVPANYGYTF

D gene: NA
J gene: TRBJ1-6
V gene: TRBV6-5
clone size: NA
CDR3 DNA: TGTGCCAGCAGTTTAACAGGGCAAATAAATTCACCCCTCCACTTT
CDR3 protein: CASSLTGQINSPLHF

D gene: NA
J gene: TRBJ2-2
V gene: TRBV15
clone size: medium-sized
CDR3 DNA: TGTGCCACCAGCAGCTCGAACACCGGGGAGCTGTTTTTT
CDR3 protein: CATSSSNTGELFF